Following are 17 T cell receptor beta chains from one sample sequenced in a study of human T cells and chemical hapten exposure. Time point indicated: pre-sensitization, week 0. The treatment denotes: therapeutic diphenylcyclopropenone sensitization with weekly scalp DPC. TCRdb re-derived calls from the RACE reads in MiXCR, one entry per CDR3 protein. The data show around 350,000 distinct CDR3 sequences, around 5% seen once. This specimen was whole blood, taken in connection with sensitization to the hapten diphenylcyclopropenone (DPC). Source of these receptors: a woman aged 18 to 35 with alopecia areata. Some clones in this sample may be carry-over from other donors' samples.

This clonotype has just a few counts. The chain combines TRBV20-1 with TRBJ1-4; D is perhaps TRBD1 (6 bases). Germline values: CDR1 DFQATT, CDR2 SNEGSKA (reference sequence). The CDR3 consists of 13 residues. V shed 2 bases and J shed 8 bases, with 12 bases lying between them. The CDR3 region is CSARPTGNEKLFF. CDR3 DNA: TGCAGTGCTAGACCGACAGGAAACGAAAAACTGTTTTTT.

This clonotype was seen many times. This chain joins TRBV9 and TRBJ2-2; D is perhaps TRBD1 (5 bases). The CDR3 is 14 amino acids. Germline CDR1 and CDR2: SGDLS and YYNGEE. V lost 5 bases and J 1 base, leaving 9 bases between the germline ends. The CDR3 reads CASRETGNTGELFF. DNA of the CDR3: TGTGCCAGCAGGGAAACAGGGAACACCGGGGAGCTGTTTTTT.

Only a few counts were recorded for this clonotype. V and J are TRBV2 and TRBJ2-4, with no clear D. With 2 bases removed from V and 8 bases from J, the gap between germline ends came to 4 bases. Germline V gene lookup returns CDR1 SNHLY and CDR2 FYNNEI. The CDR3 length is 11 residues. The CDR3: CASSEYDIQYF. CDR3 DNA sequence: TGTGCCAGCAGTGAATACGACATTCAGTACTTC.

The sample holds a few counts of this clonotype. The chain carries TRBV29-1 and TRBJ1-5, with 9 bases identical to TRBD1. V was clipped by 6 bases and J by 7 bases; unmatched bases: 4. CDR3 size: 12 residues. Germline V gene data show CDR1 as SQVTM and CDR2 as ANQGSEA. CDR3 coding DNA: TGCAGCGTCCGGGACAGGGCCCAGCCCCAGCATTTT. Protein product: CSVRDRAQPQHF.

This clonotype occurred many times. The chain recombines TRBV11-2 with TRBJ2-1, with D perhaps TRBD1 or TRBD2 (7 bases each). There are 16 residues in the CDR3. The V gene's germline CDR1 is SGHAT and CDR2 FQNNGV. V was pared by 5 bases and J by 6 bases, with 20 bases between. The CDR3 coding sequence is TGTGCCAGCAGCCGCACTCGGGGGAGGGGGCCCAATGAGCAGTTCTTC. This translates into CASSRTRGRGPNEQFF. The full variable domain, in which reference TRBV11-2 and TRBJ2-1 provide the parts outside the CDR3, is EAGVAQSPRYKIIEKRQSVAFWCNPISGHATLYWYQQILGQGPKLLIQFQNNGVVDDSQLPKDRFSAERLKGVDSTLKIQPAKLEDSAVYLCASSRTRGRGPNEQFFGPGTRLTVL.

This clonotype was counted at least ten times. The gene calls are TRBV28 and TRBJ2-7; D possibly corresponds to TRBD2 (6 bases). Germline CDR1 is MDHEN and CDR2 is SYDVKM. The CDR3 is made up of 12 amino acids. V was cut by 6 bases and J by 6 bases, with 12 bases left in between. The CDR3 protein is CASSSGVPEQYF. The CDR3 DNA follows: TGTGCCAGCAGCTCGGGGGTCCCCGAGCAGTACTTC.

At least ten counts were recorded for this clonotype. The rearrangement uses TRBV7-2 and TRBJ1-6; no reliable D call. V was pared by 5 bases and J by 10 bases, with 9 bases between. The CDR3 is 12 residues long. From germline, CDR1 is SGHTA and CDR2 FQGNSA. CDR3: CASSPRGSPLHF. As DNA, the CDR3 is TGTGCCAGCAGCCCCCGCGGGTCACCCCTCCACTTT.

In this sample, this clonotype turned up many times. J is TRBJ2-3 and V is TRBV7-2; D gene ambiguous. This CDR3 contains 11 residues. Germline CDR1 reads SGHTA; CDR2 reads FQGNSA. Trimming took off 5 bases at V and 4 bases at J, with 4 bases between the two ends. The DNA for the CDR3 is TGTGCCAGCAGCCGAGCAGATACGCAGTATTTT. Translated, it gives CASSRADTQYF.

This clonotype was counted many times. The chain joins TRBV9 to TRBJ2-7; 9 nucleotides agree with TRBD1. After removal of 0 bases from V and 2 bases from J, the junction contained 3 bases not matched to a gene. Germline V gene sequence: CDR1 SGDLS, CDR2 YYNGEE. The CDR3 is 15 amino acids. CDR3 protein: CASSVGTGVAYEQYF. CDR3 in DNA: TGTGCCAGCAGCGTAGGGACAGGGGTAGCCTACGAGCAGTACTTC.

The chain employs TRBV28 and TRBJ2-7; 8 bases line up with TRBD1. Germline CDR1 reads MDHEN; CDR2 reads SYDVKM. The CDR3 consists of 18 residues. The junction had 13 bases not matched to a gene; V was cut back by 2 bases and J by 1 base. CDR3 DNA: TGTGCCAGCAGTTTACCCCCCCTAACGGACAGGGAATCCTACGAGCAGTACTTC. As protein: CASSLPPLTDRESYEQYF. Looking up the rest from reference TRBV28 and TRBJ2-7 gives the full variable domain: DVKVTQSSRYLVKRTGEKVFLECVQDMDHENMFWYRQDPGLGLRLIYFSYDVKMKEKGDIPEGYSVSREKKERFSLILESASTNQTSMYLCASSLPPLTDRESYEQYFGPGTRLTVT.

This clonotype was counted at least ten times. The chain links TRBV28 to TRBJ1-4, with D possibly TRBD1 on 5 matching bases. Trimming left V 4 bases short and J 4 bases short, with 10 bases between. This CDR3 region has 14 residues. CDR1 is MDHEN, CDR2 SYDVKM, per germline. The CDR3 coding sequence is TGTGCCAGCAGTTCAGGGACGGTTAATGAAAAACTGTTTTTT. Protein: CASSSGTVNEKLFF.

This clonotype showed up many times. The chain employs TRBV6-2 or TRBV6-3 and TRBJ1-6; D is uncertain. With 5 bases removed from V and 0 bases from J, the gap between germline ends came to 8 bases. The CDR3 extends over 15 amino acids. The germline CDR1 and CDR2 sequences are MNHEY and SVGEGT. As DNA, the CDR3 is TGTGCCAGCAGTGAATGGAGCTCCTATAATTCACCCCTCCACTTT. Translated, it gives CASSEWSSYNSPLHF.

This clonotype has a handful of counts. CDR3 bases: TGTGCCATCAGTGAGGGAGTGGGGGCTAACTATGGCTACACCTTC. Amino acids: CAISEGVGANYGYTF. This sequence joins TRBV10-3 and TRBJ1-2; TRBD1 is a possible D gene (5 bases). The germline CDR1 and CDR2 sequences are ENHRY and SYGVKD. This CDR3 spans 15 amino acids. V lost 2 bases and J 0 bases, leaving 10 bases between the germline ends.

This clonotype was counted many times. The CDR3 bases are TGTGCCAGCAGTTTGATGGCAGGGAGCAGCTACACCTTC. Protein sequence: CASSLMAGSSYTF. The chain couples TRBV27 to TRBJ1-2; D might be TRBD1 (5 bases). This CDR3 spans 13 amino acids. The ends were cut back, 3 bases at V and 9 bases at J, with 14 bases in the middle. CDR1 MNHEY and CDR2 SMNVEV come from the germline V gene (reference sequence).

Here the CDR3 DNA reads TGTGCCAGCAGCTCCGTGGGCGGGGGCTATGGCTACACCTTC. Residues: CASSSVGGGYGYTF. The V and J genes are TRBV7-2 and TRBJ1-2, with D maybe TRBD1 (5 bases). CDR3 length: 14 residues. Germline values: CDR1 SGHTA, CDR2 FQGNSA. V lost 4 bases and J lost 4, with 13 bases in between.

This clonotype was seen repeatedly, ten times or more. CDR3 nucleotide sequence: TGTGCCAGCAGCTCAACGCGGGGGAGCTCCTACGAGCAGTACTTC. This gives the protein CASSSTRGSSYEQYF. V is TRBV5-4 and J is TRBJ2-7; TRBD2 matches 7 bases. The length of the CDR3 is 15 residues. Germline CDR1 is SGHNT and CDR2 is YYREEE (reference sequence). V lost 3 bases and J lost 0; bases outside the gene matches: 6.

This chain links TRBV6-2 or TRBV6-3 with TRBJ1-2; D not resolved. The germline CDR1 and CDR2 sequences are MNHEY and SVGEGT. This CDR3 comprises 17 residues. V was trimmed by 0 bases and J by 0 bases, leaving 14 bases between them. The CDR3 here is CASSYSWTGASNYGYTF. The DNA for the CDR3 is TGTGCCAGCAGTTACTCGTGGACCGGTGCTTCTAACTATGGCTACACCTTC.